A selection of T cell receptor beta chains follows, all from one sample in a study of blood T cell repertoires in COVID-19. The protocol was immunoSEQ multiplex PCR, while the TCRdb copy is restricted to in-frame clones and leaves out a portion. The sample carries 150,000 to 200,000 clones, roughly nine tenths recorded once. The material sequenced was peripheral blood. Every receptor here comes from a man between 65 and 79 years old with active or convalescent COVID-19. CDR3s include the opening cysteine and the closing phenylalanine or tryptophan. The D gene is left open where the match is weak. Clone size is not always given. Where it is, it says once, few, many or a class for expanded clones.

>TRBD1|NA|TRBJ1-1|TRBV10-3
TGTGCCATCAGTGGGACAGGGGGCACTGAAGCTTTCTTT
CAISGTGGTEAFF
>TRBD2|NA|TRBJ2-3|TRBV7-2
TGTGCCAGCAGCGTCCAACGGGGGGGCACAGATACGCAGTATTTT
CASSVQRGGTDTQYF
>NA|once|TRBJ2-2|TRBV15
TGTGCCACCAGTATGGGGGGAACCACCGGGGAGCTGTTTTTT
CATSMGGTTGELFF
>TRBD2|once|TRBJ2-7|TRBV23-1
TGCGCCAGCAGTCCCCAGCGGGGGGTCTACGAGCAGTACTTC
CASSPQRGVYEQYF
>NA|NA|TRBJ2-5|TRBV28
TGTGCCAGCAGTTTTAAGCGGGAGACCCAGTACTTC
CASSFKRETQYF
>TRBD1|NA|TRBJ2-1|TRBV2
TGTGCCAGCAGTGGAAGACAGGGGACGGATGAGCAGTTCTTC
CASSGRQGTDEQFF
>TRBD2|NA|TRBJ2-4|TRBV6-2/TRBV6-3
TGTGCCAGCAGTTACTGGGCGGGAGTGATGCAAAACATTCAGTACTTC
CASSYWAGVMQNIQYF
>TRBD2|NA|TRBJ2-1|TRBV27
TGTGCCTCCGGCGCGGCTAGCGGGAGTACCTACAATGAGCAGTTCTTC
CASGAASGSTYNEQFF
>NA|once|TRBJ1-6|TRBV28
TGTGCCAGCAGTTTACGGCAGAGGAGGTCACCCCTCCACTTT
CASSLRQRRSPLHF
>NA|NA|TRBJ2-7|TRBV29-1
TGCAGCGTTGACCCTGGACAGTTTAGCTCCTACGAGCAGTACTTC
CSVDPGQFSSYEQYF
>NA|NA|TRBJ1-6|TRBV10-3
TGTGCCATCAGAAGTGACGGAGGCAATTCACCCCTCCACTTT
CAIRSDGGNSPLHF
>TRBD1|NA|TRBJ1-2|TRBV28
TGTGCCAGCAGTTTCCTACAGGGGCCTAACTATGGCTACACCTTC
CASSFLQGPNYGYTF
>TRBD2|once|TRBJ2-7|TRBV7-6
TGTGCCAGCAGCTTAGGACTAGCGGGGGGGCCTAGAAACGAGCAGTACTTC
CASSLGLAGGPRNEQYF
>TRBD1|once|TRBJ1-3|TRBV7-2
TGTGCCAGCAGCATACAGACAGGGAAAGGAAACACCATATATTTT
CASSIQTGKGNTIYF
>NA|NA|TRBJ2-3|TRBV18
TGTGCCAGTACAGGCCGCGGAGGGATCAGCGGGCCTACCACAGATACGCAGTATTTT
CASTGRGGISGPTTDTQYF
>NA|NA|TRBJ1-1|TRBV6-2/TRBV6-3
TGTGCCAGCAGTTACACGGGGTCCGGGAACACTGAAGCTTTCTTT
CASSYTGSGNTEAFF
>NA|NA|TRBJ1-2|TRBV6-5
TGTGCCAGCAGCCAAGAGGGCAGGTCGGGTGGCTACACCTTC
CASSQEGRSGGYTF
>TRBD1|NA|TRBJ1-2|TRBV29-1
TGCAGCACGGGACAGGGGGCGTCCGGCTACACCTTC
CSTGQGASGYTF
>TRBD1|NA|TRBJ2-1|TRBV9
TGTGCCAGCAGCGCGAGAACCGGGACAGGGCTTTATGAGCAGTTCTTC
CASSARTGTGLYEQFF
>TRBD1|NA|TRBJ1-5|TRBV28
TGTGCCAGCAGCCCCGGGACAGGGGGTGCCGTTAGCAATCAGCCCCAGCATTTT
CASSPGTGGAVSNQPQHF
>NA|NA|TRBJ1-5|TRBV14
TGTGCCAGGGGGACAATAGACAATCAGCCCCAGCATTTT
CARGTIDNQPQHF
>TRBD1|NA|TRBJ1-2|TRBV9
TGTGCCAGCAGCCCACGGGACAGATCTCCCTATGGCTACACCTTC
CASSPRDRSPYGYTF
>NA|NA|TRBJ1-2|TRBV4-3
TGCGCCAGCAGCCAAGACGGCAGGGACTATGGCTACACCTTC
CASSQDGRDYGYTF
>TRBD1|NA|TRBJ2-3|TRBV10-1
TGCGCCAGCAGCCAGACAGGGCCCGACCCTCCGCAGTATTTT
CASSQTGPDPPQYF
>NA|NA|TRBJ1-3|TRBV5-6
TGTGCCAGCAGTCCTCTCGACAGGCAATCTGGAAACACCATATATTTT
CASSPLDRQSGNTIYF
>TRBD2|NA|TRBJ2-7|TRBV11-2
TGTGCCAGCAGCCCTTCCGGGGGCGGGAGGTACGAGCAGTACTTC
CASSPSGGGRYEQYF
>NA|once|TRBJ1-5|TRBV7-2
TGTGCCAGCAGCTTAGAGCCTGATAGCAATCAGCCCCAGCATTTT
CASSLEPDSNQPQHF
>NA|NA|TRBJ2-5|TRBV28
TGTGCCAGCAGCCGGGACTCGGCGCAAGAGACCCAGTACTTC
CASSRDSAQETQYF
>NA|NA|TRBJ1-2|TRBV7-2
TGTGCCAGCAGCTTAGTCTCCTTTACAGGGACCGGCTACACCTTC
CASSLVSFTGTGYTF
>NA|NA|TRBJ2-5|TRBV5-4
TGTGCCAGCAGCTTGGCCGTGGCAGAGACCCAGTACTTC
CASSLAVAETQYF
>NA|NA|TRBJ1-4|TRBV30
TGTGCCTGGAGTGTACTGGGCGCCGGACTTAATGAAAAACTGTTTTTT
CAWSVLGAGLNEKLFF
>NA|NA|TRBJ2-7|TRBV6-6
TGTGCCAGCAGTCCTAGCGTAGAGAACTACGAGCAGTACTTC
CASSPSVENYEQYF
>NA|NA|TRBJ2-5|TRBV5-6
TGTGCCAGCAGAACCCACTTCGGGTGGGGCCAGGAGACCCAGTACTTC
CASRTHFGWGQETQYF
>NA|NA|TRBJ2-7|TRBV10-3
TGTGCCATCAGAGAACAGGATCTCTCCTACGAGCAGTACTTC
CAIREQDLSYEQYF
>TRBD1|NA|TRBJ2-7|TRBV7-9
TGTGCCAGCAGCACAGACAGGGGTCACGAGCAGTACTTC
CASSTDRGHEQYF
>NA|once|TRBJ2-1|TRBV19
TGTGCCAGTAGCGTCCTTGCGGGCTACAATGAGCAGTTCTTC
CASSVLAGYNEQFF
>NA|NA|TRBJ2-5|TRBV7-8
TGTGCCAGCAGCTTAGTAGAGGGCGCCAGGACCCAGTACTTC
CASSLVEGARTQYF
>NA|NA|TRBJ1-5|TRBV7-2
TGTGCCAGCAGCTTACAGGGTCCGTATAGCAATCAGCCCCAGCATTTT
CASSLQGPYSNQPQHF
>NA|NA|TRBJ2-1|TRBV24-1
TGTGCCACCAGTGATTTTGCTACCTCCAATGAGCAGTTCTTC
CATSDFATSNEQFF
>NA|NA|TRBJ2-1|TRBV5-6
TGTGCCAGCAGCGCAGGGTTCAATGAGCAGTTCTTC
CASSAGFNEQFF
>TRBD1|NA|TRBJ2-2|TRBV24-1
TGTGCCACCCCGGGGACAGGGGATCTCAGCGGGGAGCTGTTTTTT
CATPGTGDLSGELFF
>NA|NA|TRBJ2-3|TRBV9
TGTGCCAGCAGCGTAGGGGGCGTGGCAGATACGCAGTATTTT
CASSVGGVADTQYF
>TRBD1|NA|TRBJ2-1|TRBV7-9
TGTGCCAGCAGCGGACAGGGCAATGAGCAGTTCTTC
CASSGQGNEQFF
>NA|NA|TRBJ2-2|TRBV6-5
TGTGCCAGCGACATAAGGAAGGGGACCGGGGAGCTGTTTTTT
CASDIRKGTGELFF
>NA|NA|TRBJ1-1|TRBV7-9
TGTGCCAGCAGCGTGGGGGGGTTAACTGAAGCTTTCTTT
CASSVGGLTEAFF
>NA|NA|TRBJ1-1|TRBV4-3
TGCGCCAGCAGCCAAGGGCAAGTTTCGAACACTGAAGCTTTCTTT
CASSQGQVSNTEAFF
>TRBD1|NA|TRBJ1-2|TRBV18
TGTGCCAGCTCACCAAGCCCACAGGGGATCGGCTACACCTTC
CASSPSPQGIGYTF
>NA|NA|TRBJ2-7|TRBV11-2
TGTGCCAGCAGCCCGCAGCCACTAGATACCTACGAGCAGTACTTC
CASSPQPLDTYEQYF
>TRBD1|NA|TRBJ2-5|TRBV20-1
TGCAGTGCTAGTCCGACAGGGGGGTACCAAGAGACCCAGTACTTC
CSASPTGGYQETQYF
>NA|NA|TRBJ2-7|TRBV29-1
TGCAGCGTCGCCGCGGGACAGAATCTCGCCGAGCAGTACTTC
CSVAAGQNLAEQYF
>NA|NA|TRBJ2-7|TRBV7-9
TGTGCCAGCAGCCCCAGCTACGAGCAGTACTTC
CASSPSYEQYF
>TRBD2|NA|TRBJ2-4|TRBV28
TGTGCCAGCAGCCTGGGACTAAACCCAGGCATTCAGTACTTC
CASSLGLNPGIQYF